This record concerns one T cell receptor beta chain sequence. Its antigen is not identified. These data come from a study of CD4 T cells in lung cancer. Whole-study context: Blood T cells were screened for responses to candidate mutation neoepitopes.

After approximately twelve days with mutant 27-mer peptides, PBMCs were restimulated with peptide-pulsed autologous B cells. The sorted cells were live T cells secreting IFNgamma after restimulation with peptide-pulsed B cells. Sorted cells were expanded at limiting dilution, 3 or 10 per well, for roughly 13 to 23 days. The patient's cells were obtained from peripheral blood or by leukapheresis. The protocol was immunoSEQ multiplex PCR, while the TCRdb copy is restricted to in-frame clones and leaves out a portion. The table includes fewer than 2,000 clones, 71% detected once. Unmatched junction bases numbered 4, after V lost 0 bases and J lost 3 bases. This CDR3 is 16 amino acids long. The germline gives CDR1 SGDLS, CDR2 YYNGEE.

The sample consisted of a CD4+ T cell line or clone grown in culture. The genes are TRBV9 and TRBJ2-2, with 8 bases that match TRBD1. This clonotype was sampled from a woman between 55 and 75 years old with non-small cell lung cancer. Some clones in this sample may be carry-over from other donors' samples. The CDR3 sequence is CASSVARGHDTGELFF. CDR3 nucleotide sequence: TGTGCCAGCAGCGTAGCCAGGGGGCATGACACCGGGGAGCTGTTTTTT.